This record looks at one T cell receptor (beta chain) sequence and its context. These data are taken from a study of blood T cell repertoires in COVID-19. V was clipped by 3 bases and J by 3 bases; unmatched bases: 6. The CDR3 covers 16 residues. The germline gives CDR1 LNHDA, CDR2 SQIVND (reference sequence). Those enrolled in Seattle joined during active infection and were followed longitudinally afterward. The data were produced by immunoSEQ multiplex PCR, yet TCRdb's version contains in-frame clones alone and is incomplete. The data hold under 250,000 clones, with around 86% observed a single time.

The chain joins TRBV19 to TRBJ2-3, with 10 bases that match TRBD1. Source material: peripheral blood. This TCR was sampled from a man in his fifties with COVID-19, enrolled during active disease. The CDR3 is CASSISGTGVTDTQYF. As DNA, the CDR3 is TGTGCCAGTAGTATTTCCGGGACAGGGGTGACAGATACGCAGTATTTT.